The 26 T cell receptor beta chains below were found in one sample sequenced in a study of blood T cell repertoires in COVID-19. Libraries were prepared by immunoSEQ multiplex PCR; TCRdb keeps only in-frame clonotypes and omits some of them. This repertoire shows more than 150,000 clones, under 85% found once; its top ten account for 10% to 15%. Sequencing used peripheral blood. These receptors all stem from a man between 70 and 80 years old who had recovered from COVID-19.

The CDR3 region has the DNA TGCAGTGCTAGTGGTCAAGCGGGAGGGCCGGAGACCCAGTACTTC. Residues: CSASGQAGGPETQYF. The gene calls are TRBV20-1 and TRBJ2-5; 10 bases line up with TRBD2. Germline CDR1 DFQATT, CDR2 SNEGSKA (reference sequence). V was clipped by 3 bases and J by 5 bases; unmatched bases: 9. There are 15 residues in the CDR3.

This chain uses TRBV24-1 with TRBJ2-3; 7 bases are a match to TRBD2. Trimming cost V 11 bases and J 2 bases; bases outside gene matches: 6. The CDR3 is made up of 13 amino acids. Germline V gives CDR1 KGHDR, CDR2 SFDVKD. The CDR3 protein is CANGGNHTDTQYF. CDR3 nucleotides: TGTGCCAACGGGGGGAATCACACAGATACGCAGTATTTT.

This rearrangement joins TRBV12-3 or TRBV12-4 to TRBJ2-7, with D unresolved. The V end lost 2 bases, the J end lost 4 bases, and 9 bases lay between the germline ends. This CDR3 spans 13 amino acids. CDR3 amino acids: CASSLTSQYEQYF. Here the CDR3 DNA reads TGTGCCAGCAGTTTAACCTCACAGTACGAGCAGTACTTC.

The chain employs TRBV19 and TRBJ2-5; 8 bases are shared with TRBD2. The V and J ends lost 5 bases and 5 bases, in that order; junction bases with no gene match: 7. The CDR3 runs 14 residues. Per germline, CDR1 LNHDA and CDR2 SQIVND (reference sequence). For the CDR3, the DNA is TGTGCCAGTAGTTTTCTAGCGGGCCAGGAGACCCAGTACTTC. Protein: CASSFLAGQETQYF.

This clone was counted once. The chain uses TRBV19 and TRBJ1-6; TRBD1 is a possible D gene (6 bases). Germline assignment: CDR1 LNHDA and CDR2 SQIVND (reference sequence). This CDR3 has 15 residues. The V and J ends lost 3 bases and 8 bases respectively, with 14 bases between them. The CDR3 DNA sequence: TGTGCCAGTAGTATTGGCCAGGGGATTTATTCACCCCTCCACTTT. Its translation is CASSIGQGIYSPLHF.

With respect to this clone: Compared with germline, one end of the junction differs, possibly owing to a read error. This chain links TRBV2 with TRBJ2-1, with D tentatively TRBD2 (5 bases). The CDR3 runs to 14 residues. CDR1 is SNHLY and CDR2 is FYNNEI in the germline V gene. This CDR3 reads CASREGGSYNEQFF. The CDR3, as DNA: TGTGCCAGCAGGGAAGGCGGGTCCTACAATGAGCAGTTCTTC.

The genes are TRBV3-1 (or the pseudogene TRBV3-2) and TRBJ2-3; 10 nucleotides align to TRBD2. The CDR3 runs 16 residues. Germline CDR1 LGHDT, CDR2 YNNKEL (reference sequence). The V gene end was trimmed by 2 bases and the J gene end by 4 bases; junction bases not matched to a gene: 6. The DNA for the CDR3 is TGTGCCAGCAGCCAACACACTAGCGGGACGGCAGATACGCAGTATTTT. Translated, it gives CASSQHTSGTADTQYF.

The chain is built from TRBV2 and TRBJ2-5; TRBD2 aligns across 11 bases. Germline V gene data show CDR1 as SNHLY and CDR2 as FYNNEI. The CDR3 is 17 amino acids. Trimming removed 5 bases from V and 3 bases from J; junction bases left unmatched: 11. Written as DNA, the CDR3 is TGTGCCAGCAGTCCCCGTTTTAGCGGGAGGGCCGAAGAGACCCAGTACTTC. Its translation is CASSPRFSGRAEETQYF.

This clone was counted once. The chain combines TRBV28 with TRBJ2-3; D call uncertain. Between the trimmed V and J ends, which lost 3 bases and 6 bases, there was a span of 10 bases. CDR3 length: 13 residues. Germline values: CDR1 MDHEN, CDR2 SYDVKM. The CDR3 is CASSFRFHDTQYF. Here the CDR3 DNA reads TGTGCCAGCAGTTTCAGGTTCCACGATACGCAGTATTTT.

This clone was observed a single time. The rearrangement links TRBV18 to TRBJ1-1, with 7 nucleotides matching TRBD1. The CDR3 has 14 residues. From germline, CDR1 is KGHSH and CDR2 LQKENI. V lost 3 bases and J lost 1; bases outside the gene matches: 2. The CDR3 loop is CASSPTGSNTEAFF. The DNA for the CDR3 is TGTGCCAGCTCACCGACAGGGTCGAACACTGAAGCTTTCTTT. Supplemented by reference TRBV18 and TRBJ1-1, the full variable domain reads NAGVMQNPRHLVRRRGQEARLRCSPMKGHSHVYWYRQLPEEGLKFMVYLQKENIIDESGMPKERFSAEFPKEGPSILRIQQVVRGDSAAYFCASSPTGSNTEAFFGQGTRLTVV.

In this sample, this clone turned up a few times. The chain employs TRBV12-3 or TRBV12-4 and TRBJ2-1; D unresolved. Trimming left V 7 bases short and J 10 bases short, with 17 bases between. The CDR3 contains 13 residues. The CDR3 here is CASTALIAREQFF. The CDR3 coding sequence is TGTGCCAGCACCGCCCTCATAGCCCGAGAGCAGTTCTTC.

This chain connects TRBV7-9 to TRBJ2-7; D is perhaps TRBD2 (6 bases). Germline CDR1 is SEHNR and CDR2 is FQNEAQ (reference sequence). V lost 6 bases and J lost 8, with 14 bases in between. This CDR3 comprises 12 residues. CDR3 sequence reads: CASRIGGVQQYF. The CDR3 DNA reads TGTGCCAGCAGGATTGGCGGGGTCCAGCAGTACTTC.

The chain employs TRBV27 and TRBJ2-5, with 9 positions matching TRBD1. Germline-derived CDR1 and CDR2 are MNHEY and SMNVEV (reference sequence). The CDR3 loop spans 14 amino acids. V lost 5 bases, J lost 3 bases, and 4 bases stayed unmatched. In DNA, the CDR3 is TGTGCCAGCAGTCCCCGGACAGGGGAAGAGACCCAGTACTTC. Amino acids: CASSPRTGEETQYF.

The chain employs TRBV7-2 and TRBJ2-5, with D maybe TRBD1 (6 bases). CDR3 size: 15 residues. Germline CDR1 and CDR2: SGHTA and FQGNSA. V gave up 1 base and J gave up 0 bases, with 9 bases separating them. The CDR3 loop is CASSLVAGDQETQYF. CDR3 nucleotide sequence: TGTGCCAGCAGCTTAGTGGCAGGGGACCAAGAGACCCAGTACTTC.

The CDR3 nucleotides are TGTGCCAGCAGCGTTGCACTGGGGGGTGAGCAGTTCTTC. Residues: CASSVALGGEQFF. The chain recombines TRBV9 with TRBJ2-1, with D possibly matching TRBD2 (6 bases). Trimming shortened V by 2 bases and J by 9 bases, and 12 bases separated the two germline ends. This CDR3 is built from 13 residues. Germline CDR1 reads SGDLS; CDR2 reads YYNGEE.

CDR3 bases: TGTGCCGCTTCGGGTGGGAGCTCCTATAATTCACCCCTCCACTTT. This codes for CAASGGSSYNSPLHF. V usage is TRBV28 and J usage is TRBJ1-6; no clear D. Trimming removed 11 bases from V and 0 bases from J, with 14 bases in between. The CDR3 extends over 15 amino acids. Per germline, CDR1 MDHEN and CDR2 SYDVKM.

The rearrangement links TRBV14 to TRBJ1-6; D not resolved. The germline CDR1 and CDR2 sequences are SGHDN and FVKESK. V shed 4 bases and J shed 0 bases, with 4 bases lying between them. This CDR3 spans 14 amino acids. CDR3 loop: CASSRSSYNSPLHF. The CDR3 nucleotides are TGTGCCAGCAGCCGGAGCTCCTATAATTCACCCCTCCACTTT.

CDR3 DNA: TGCGCCAGCCGCTGGACTAGCGGGGGGGGAAGCACAGATACGCAGTATTTT. It specifies CASRWTSGGGSTDTQYF. J is TRBJ2-3 and V is TRBV5-1, with 15 positions matching TRBD2. The J segment lost 0 bases and the V segment lost 7 bases, leaving 6 bases of the junction unmatched. The CDR3 sequence is 17 residues long. Germline CDR1 SGHRS, CDR2 YFSETQ.

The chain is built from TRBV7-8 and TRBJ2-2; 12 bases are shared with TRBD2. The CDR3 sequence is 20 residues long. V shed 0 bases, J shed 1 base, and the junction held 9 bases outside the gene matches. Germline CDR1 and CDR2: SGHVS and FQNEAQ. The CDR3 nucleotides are TGTGCCAGCAGCTTAGCTCGGACTAGCGGGATAGGTGGGAACACCGGGGAGCTGTTTTTT. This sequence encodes CASSLARTSGIGGNTGELFF.

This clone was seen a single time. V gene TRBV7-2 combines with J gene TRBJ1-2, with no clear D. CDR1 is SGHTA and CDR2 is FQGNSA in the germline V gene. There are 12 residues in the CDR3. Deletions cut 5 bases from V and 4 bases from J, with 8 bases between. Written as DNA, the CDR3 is TGTGCCAGCAGCCTAGACGGCTATGGCTACACCTTC. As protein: CASSLDGYGYTF.

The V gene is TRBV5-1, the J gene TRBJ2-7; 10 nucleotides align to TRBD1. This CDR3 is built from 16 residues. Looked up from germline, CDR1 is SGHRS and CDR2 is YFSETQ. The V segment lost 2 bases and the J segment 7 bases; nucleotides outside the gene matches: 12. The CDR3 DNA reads TGCGCCAGCAGCTTAACCGGGACAGGGGCCCCTGGGGAGCAGTACTTC. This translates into CASSLTGTGAPGEQYF.

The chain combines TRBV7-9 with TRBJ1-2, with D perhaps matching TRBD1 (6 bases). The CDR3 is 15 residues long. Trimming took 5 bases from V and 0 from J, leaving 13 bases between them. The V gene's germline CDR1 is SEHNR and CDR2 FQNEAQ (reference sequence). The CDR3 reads CASSPRTAANYGYTF. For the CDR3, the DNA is TGTGCCAGCAGCCCCAGGACAGCTGCTAACTATGGCTACACCTTC.

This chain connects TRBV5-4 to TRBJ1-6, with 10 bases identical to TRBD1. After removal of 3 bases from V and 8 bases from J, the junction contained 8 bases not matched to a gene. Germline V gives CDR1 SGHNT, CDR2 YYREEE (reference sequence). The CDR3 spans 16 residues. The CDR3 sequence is CASSYIAGTGDSPLHF. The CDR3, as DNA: TGTGCCAGCAGCTATATTGCCGGGACAGGGGATTCACCCCTCCACTTT.

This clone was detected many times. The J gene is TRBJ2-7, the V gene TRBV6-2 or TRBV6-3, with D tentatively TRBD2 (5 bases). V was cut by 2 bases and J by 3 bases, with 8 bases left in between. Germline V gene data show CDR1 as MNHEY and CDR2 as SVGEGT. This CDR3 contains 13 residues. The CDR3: CASSYEEDYEQYF. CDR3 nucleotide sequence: TGTGCCAGCAGTTACGAGGAGGACTACGAGCAGTACTTC.

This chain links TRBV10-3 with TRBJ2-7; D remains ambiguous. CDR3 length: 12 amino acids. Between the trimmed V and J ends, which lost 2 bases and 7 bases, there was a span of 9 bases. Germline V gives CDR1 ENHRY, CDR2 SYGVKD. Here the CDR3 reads CAISENMAEQYF. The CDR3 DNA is TGTGCCATCAGTGAGAACATGGCAGAGCAGTACTTC.

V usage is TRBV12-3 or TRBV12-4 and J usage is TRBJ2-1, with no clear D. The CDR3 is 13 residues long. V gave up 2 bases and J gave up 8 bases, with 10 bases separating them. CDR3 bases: TGTGCCAGCAGTTTATCCGGGTCGGATGAGCAGTTCTTC. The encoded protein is CASSLSGSDEQFF.